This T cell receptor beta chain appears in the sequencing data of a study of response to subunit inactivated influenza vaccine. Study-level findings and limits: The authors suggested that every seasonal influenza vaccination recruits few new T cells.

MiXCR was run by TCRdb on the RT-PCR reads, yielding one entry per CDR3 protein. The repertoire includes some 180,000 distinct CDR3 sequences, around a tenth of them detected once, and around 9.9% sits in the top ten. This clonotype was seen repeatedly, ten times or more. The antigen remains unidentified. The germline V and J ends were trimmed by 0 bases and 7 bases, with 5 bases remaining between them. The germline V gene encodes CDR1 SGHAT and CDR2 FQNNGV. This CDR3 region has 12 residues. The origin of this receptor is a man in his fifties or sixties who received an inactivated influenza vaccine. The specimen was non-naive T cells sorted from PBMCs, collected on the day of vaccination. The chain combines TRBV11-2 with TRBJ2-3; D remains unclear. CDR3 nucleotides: TGTGCCAGCAGCTTAGATCCAAATACGCAGTATTTT. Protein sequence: CASSLDPNTQYF. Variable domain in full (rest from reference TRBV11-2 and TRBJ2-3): EAGVAQSPRYKIIEKRQSVAFWCNPISGHATLYWYQQILGQGPKLLIQFQNNGVVDDSQLPKDRFSAERLKGVDSTLKIQPAKLEDSAVYLCASSLDPNTQYFGPGTRLTVL.